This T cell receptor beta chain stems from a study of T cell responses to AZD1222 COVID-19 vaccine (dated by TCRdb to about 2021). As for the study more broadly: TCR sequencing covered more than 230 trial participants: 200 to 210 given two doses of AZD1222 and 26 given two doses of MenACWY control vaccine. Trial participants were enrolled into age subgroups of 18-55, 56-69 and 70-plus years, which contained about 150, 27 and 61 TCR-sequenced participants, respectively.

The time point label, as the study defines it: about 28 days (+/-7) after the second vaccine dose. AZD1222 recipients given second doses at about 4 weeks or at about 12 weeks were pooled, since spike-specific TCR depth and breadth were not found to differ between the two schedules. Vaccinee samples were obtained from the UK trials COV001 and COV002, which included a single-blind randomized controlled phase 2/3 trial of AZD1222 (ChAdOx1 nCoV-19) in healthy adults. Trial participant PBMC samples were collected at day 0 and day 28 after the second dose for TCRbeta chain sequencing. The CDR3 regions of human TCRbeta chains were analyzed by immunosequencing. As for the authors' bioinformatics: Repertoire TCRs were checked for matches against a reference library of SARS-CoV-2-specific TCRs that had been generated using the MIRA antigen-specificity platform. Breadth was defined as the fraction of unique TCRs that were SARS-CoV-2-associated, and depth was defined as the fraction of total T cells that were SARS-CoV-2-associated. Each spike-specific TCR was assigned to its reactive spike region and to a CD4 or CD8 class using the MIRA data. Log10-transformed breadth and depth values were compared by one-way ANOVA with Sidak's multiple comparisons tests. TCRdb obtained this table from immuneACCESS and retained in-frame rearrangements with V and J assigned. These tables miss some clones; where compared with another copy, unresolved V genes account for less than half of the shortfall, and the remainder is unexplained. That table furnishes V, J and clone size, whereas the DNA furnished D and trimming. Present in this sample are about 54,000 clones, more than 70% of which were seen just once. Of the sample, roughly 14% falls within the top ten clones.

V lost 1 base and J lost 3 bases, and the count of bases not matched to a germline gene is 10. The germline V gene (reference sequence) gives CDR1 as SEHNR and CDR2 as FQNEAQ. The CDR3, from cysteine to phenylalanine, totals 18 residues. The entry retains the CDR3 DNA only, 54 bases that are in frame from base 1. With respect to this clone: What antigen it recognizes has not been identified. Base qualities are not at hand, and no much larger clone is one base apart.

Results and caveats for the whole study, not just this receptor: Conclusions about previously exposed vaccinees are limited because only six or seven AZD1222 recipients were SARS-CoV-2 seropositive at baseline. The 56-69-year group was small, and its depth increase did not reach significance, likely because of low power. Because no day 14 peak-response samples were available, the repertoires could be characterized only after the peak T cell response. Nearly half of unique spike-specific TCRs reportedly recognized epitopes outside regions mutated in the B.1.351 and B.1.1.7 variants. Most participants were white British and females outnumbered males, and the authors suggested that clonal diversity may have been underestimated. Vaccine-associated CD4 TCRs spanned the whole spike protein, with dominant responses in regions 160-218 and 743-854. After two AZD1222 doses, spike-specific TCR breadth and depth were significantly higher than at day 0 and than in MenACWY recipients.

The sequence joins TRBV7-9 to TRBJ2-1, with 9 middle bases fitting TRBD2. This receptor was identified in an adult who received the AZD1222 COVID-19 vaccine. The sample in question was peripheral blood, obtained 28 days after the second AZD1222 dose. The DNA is TGTGCCAGCAGCTTAGAGGGTCTGGCGGGAGGGAACTACAATGAGCAGTTCTTC. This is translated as CASSLEGLAGGNYNEQFF.